This T cell receptor (beta chain) was sequenced in a study of CD8+ T cells in alopecia areata. Study background: Severity scoring for treated patients was based on the percentage of affected scalp area.

Study-level results: Many expanded lesional clones persisted in scalp and blood during tofacitinib treatment.

The sequencing template was cDNA reverse transcribed from extracted RNA. The repertoire was sequenced with immunoSEQ multiplex PCR; TCRdb's copy has only in-frame clones and lacks some. The sample consists of under 350,000 clones, 58% of them appearing once. Germline values: CDR1 SEHNR, CDR2 FQNEAQ (reference sequence). The CDR3 consists of 17 residues. After removal of 3 bases from V and 3 bases from J, the junction contained 13 bases not matched to a gene. This clone was detected a few times. What it binds is not known. Treatment denoted: oral pan-JAK inhibitor, 5-10 mg twice daily. Peripheral blood samples and lesional scalp punch biopsies were obtained from alopecia areata patients.

Sample: CD4+ T cells sorted from blood, taken at week 24, from a patient treated with tofacitinib. The chain recombines TRBV7-9 with TRBJ1-2; 7 bases fit TRBD1. This clonotype was sampled from a human donor with alopecia areata. The CDR3 sequence is CASSFSTGKMQDYGYTF. In nucleotides, the CDR3 is TGTGCCAGCAGCTTCTCGACAGGGAAAATGCAAGACTATGGCTACACCTTC.